This T cell receptor beta chain was recorded in a study of T cells expressing NK-cell markers. Study-wide results and caveats: There remained a lack of clarity about HCMV specificity of expanded NKG2C+ T cell clones.

On this clonotype itself: Antigen: not known.

TCRdb reprocessed the 5' RACE reads; each CDR3 protein has one entry and no DNA is given. Its table lists about 390,000 distinct CDR3 sequences. The CDR3 extends over 16 amino acids. From germline, CDR1 is LGHDT and CDR2 YNNKEL (reference sequence). The chain couples TRBV3-1 to TRBJ2-3; TCRdb picks TRBD2, but there is no DNA to check that call. Sequenced input: blood T cells: a sorted CD56 or NKG2C T cell subset, CD4+ or CD8+ T cells, or bulk PBMC T cells (not recorded which). The TCR originated in a woman in her 50s in good health. The CDR3 reads CASSQVIAAPTDTQYF.